These 21 T cell receptor beta chains originate from one sample sequenced in a study of T cells in Graves' hyperthyroidism and ophthalmopathy. Amplified regions were TCR beta CDR3 sequences from RNA transcripts. RT-PCR in the first round (using the HTBI primer set) targeted the TCR CDR3. One entry per CDR3 protein results from TCRdb running MiXCR on the multiplex PCR reads. Of about 560,000 distinct CDR3 sequences in the sample, 16% were seen once. Sequenced input: blood. These receptors originate from a woman aged 18-30 years with Graves' hyperthyroidism.

The genes are TRBV27 and TRBJ2-7; the D call may be TRBD1 or TRBD2 (5 bases each). This CDR3 contains 16 residues. Germline CDR1 reads MNHEY; CDR2 reads SMNVEV (reference sequence). Trimming stripped 2 bases from V and 4 bases from J, with 18 bases between. In DNA, the CDR3 is TGTGCCAGCAGTTTACACCGGGACCCCTACTGGTACGAGCAGTACTTC. This encodes CASSLHRDPYWYEQYF.

This clonotype was detected many times. This chain uses TRBV15 with TRBJ2-7; maybe TRBD1 (6 bases). V shed 4 bases and J shed 3 bases, with 10 bases lying between them. This CDR3 region has 13 residues. Germline CDR1 is LNHNV and CDR2 is YYDKDF (reference sequence). This chain's CDR3 is CATSIDRHYEQYF. The CDR3 DNA reads TGTGCCACCAGCATAGACAGGCACTACGAGCAGTACTTC. The full variable domain, with the rest looked up from reference TRBV15 and TRBJ2-7, is DAMVIQNPRYQVTQFGKPVTLSCSQTLNHNVMYWYQQKSSQAPKLLFHYYDKDFNNEADTPDNFQSRRPNTSFCFLDIRSPGLGDTAMYLCATSIDRHYEQYFGPGTRLTVT.

CDR3 sequence reads: CASSIRDRPGDYTF. The CDR3 nucleotides are TGTGCCAGCAGCATCCGGGACAGGCCCGGGGACTACACCTTC. This chain joins TRBV11-2 and TRBJ1-2, with 8 bases matching TRBD1. Per the germline V gene, CDR1 is SGHAT and CDR2 is FQNNGV. The CDR3 totals 14 residues. V lost 5 bases and J lost 10; bases outside the gene matches: 12.

There are a few counts of this clonotype. V is TRBV20-1 and J is TRBJ2-1, with D possibly matching TRBD1 (5 bases). V dropped 2 bases and J dropped 4 bases, with 15 bases sitting between them. CDR3 size: 15 residues. Looked up from germline, CDR1 is DFQATT and CDR2 is SNEGSKA (reference sequence). The CDR3 sequence: CSARKTGFGYNEQFF. The CDR3 nucleotides are TGCAGTGCTAGAAAAACAGGATTCGGGTACAATGAGCAGTTCTTC.

This clonotype appeared many times. The gene calls are TRBV5-1 and TRBJ1-2; TRBD1 might be the D (6 bases). Germline CDR1 is SGHRS and CDR2 is YFSETQ. The CDR3 length is 14 residues. The germline V and J ends were trimmed by 4 bases and 4 bases, with 14 bases remaining between them. The CDR3 reads CASSPGDGAYGYTF. CDR3 nucleotide sequence: TGCGCCAGCAGCCCAGGGGATGGCGCCTATGGCTACACCTTC.

The J gene is TRBJ1-6, the V gene TRBV20-1; maybe TRBD1 (5 bases). There are 13 residues in the CDR3. Germline CDR1 DFQATT, CDR2 SNEGSKA (reference sequence). Trimming took off 3 bases at V and 7 bases at J, with 10 bases between the two ends. CDR3 sequence reads: CSASLQGNSPLHF. CDR3 bases: TGCAGTGCTAGTTTGCAGGGCAATTCACCCCTCCACTTT.

This clonotype was observed a few times. This sequence joins TRBV9 and TRBJ2-1; 10 nucleotides align to TRBD2. Germline CDR1 SGDLS, CDR2 YYNGEE. With 5 bases clipped from V and 8 bases from J, the junction kept 10 bases outside the gene matches. The CDR3 length is 15 residues. The CDR3 sequence: CASSGSGRVVHEQFF. DNA for the CDR3: TGTGCCAGCAGTGGAAGCGGGAGGGTGGTACATGAGCAGTTCTTC.

V gene TRBV7-2 combines with J gene TRBJ2-7; 15 bases line up with TRBD2. The CDR3 is 17 amino acids. Per the germline V gene, CDR1 is SGHTA and CDR2 is FQGNSA. V shed 5 bases, J shed 7 bases, and the junction held 12 bases outside the gene matches. CDR3 loop: CASSEGLAGGHFDEQYF. DNA of the CDR3: TGTGCCAGCAGCGAAGGACTAGCGGGGGGGCATTTCGATGAGCAGTACTTC.

This clonotype was observed a few times. This chain uses TRBV10-2 with TRBJ2-5; either TRBD1 or TRBD2 may supply D (5 bases each). Germline lookup yields CDR1 WSHSY and CDR2 SAAADI. Trimming cost V 8 bases and J 2 bases, with 12 bases left between them. This CDR3 has 13 residues. CDR3: CASLLGPQETQYF. The CDR3 DNA reads as TGCGCCAGCCTTTTGGGACCTCAAGAGACCCAGTACTTC.

The genes are TRBV29-1 and TRBJ2-1; 10 nucleotides line up with TRBD2. Matching the DNA end better, TRBJ2-7 makes the J call doubtful. Germline lookup yields CDR1 SQVTM and CDR2 ANQGSEA. The CDR3 consists of 20 residues. The CDR3 region is CSVQGAGRLAGVTYYNEQYF. The CDR3 region has the DNA TGCAGCGTCCAGGGGGCGGGTCGGCTAGCGGGGGTAACATACTACAATGAGCAGTACTTC.

As to this clonotype: Possible read error: a much larger clone is one base away. CDR3 amino acids: CTSSEARSVYGYTF. The CDR3 nucleotides are TGTACCAGCAGTGAAGCGAGGAGTGTCTATGGCTACACCTTC. The chain is built from TRBV6-1 and TRBJ1-2; no clear D gene. The CDR3 extends over 14 amino acids. Germline V gives CDR1 MNHNS, CDR2 SASEGT.

The chain combines TRBV14 with TRBJ2-1; D possibly uses TRBD1 or TRBD2 (5 bases each). The CDR3 has 16 amino acids. Germline loops: CDR1 SGHDN, CDR2 FVKESK. The germline V and J ends were trimmed by 4 bases and 4 bases, with 17 bases remaining between them. The CDR3 loop is CASSPPRDAAYNEQFF. The DNA for the CDR3 is TGTGCCAGCAGCCCACCCCGGGACGCTGCATACAATGAGCAGTTCTTC.

In its sample, this clonotype was seen many times. V is TRBV7-2 and J is TRBJ2-1, with 12 bases lining up with TRBD2. The CDR3 is 17 amino acids. Germline loops: CDR1 SGHTA, CDR2 FQGNSA. The ends lost 1 base at V and 6 bases at J; junction bases unmatched: 7. The CDR3 sequence: CASSLVGLAGGPNEQFF. CDR3 nucleotide sequence: TGTGCCAGCAGCTTAGTCGGTCTAGCGGGGGGGCCCAATGAGCAGTTCTTC.

This clonotype was counted between two and nine times. The chain recombines TRBV27 with TRBJ2-1; D unclear. With 1 base removed from V and 2 bases from J, the gap between germline ends came to 6 bases. The germline V gene has CDR1 MNHEY and CDR2 SMNVEV (reference sequence). CDR3 length equals 14 residues. CDR3 amino acids: CASSLFYPYNEQFF. The CDR3, as DNA: TGTGCCAGCAGTTTATTCTACCCCTACAATGAGCAGTTCTTC.

This clonotype was seen ten or more times. The chain joins TRBV7-9 to TRBJ2-7; a possible D gene is TRBD1 (5 bases). Germline V gene sequence: CDR1 SEHNR, CDR2 FQNEAQ (reference sequence). V was trimmed by 4 bases and J by 3 bases, leaving 7 bases between them. This CDR3 is built from 12 residues. DNA for the CDR3: TGTGCCAGCAGCTCAGGGAACTACGAGCAGTACTTC. It is translated as CASSSGNYEQYF. Combining the CDR3 with reference TRBV7-9 and TRBJ2-7 gives the whole variable domain DTGVSQNPRHKITKRGQNVTFRCDPISEHNRLYWYRQTLGQGPEFLTYFQNEAQLEKSRLLSDRFSAERPKGSFSTLEIQRTEQGDSAMYLCASSSGNYEQYFGPGTRLTVT.

Remarks on this clonotype: This may be a read error, as it is one base from a much larger clone. In nucleotides, the CDR3 is TGTGCCAGCCCTACTAGCGGGAGTTGGTACGAGCAGTACTTC. It yields the protein CASPTSGSWYEQYF. This sequence joins TRBV28 and TRBJ2-7; 11 nucleotides match TRBD2. Trimming at V came to 8 bases and at J to 4 bases, leaving 7 bases not matched to a gene. This CDR3 spans 14 amino acids. Germline CDR1 reads MDHEN; CDR2 reads SYDVKM.

The sample holds many counts of this clonotype. J is TRBJ1-2 and V is TRBV12-3 or TRBV12-4; D is unresolved. The CDR3 has 15 amino acids. Trimming took 3 bases from V and 1 from J, leaving 12 bases between them. CDR3 sequence: CASSLSRTLNYGYTF. CDR3 coding DNA: TGTGCCAGCAGTTTGAGCAGGACGCTTAACTATGGCTACACCTTC.

This clonotype was seen many times. V usage is TRBV7-2 and J usage is TRBJ2-7; TRBD2 matches 13 bases. V lost 3 bases, J lost 7 bases, and 12 bases stayed unmatched. CDR1 and CDR2 from the germline V gene are SGHTA and FQGNSA. CDR3 length equals 17 residues. For the CDR3, the DNA is TGTGCCAGCAGCTTCCACAAAGGGACTAGCGGGAATTGGGAGCAGTACTTC. This translates into CASSFHKGTSGNWEQYF.

The V call is TRBV7-2, the J call TRBJ2-1; 8 bases are a match to TRBD2. The germline gives CDR1 SGHTA, CDR2 FQGNSA. This CDR3 is 17 amino acids long. V lost 3 bases to trimming and J lost 8 bases; unmatched junction nucleotides: 15. The CDR3 bases are TGTGCCAGCAGCTTTAGCACGGGGTGGGACGGGGGGGATGAGCAGTTCTTC. Amino acids: CASSFSTGWDGGDEQFF.

This clonotype turned up a few times. The chain has TRBV24-1 and TRBJ2-2; 15 bases are a match to TRBD2. The J segment lost 7 bases and the V segment lost 4 bases, leaving 15 bases of the junction unmatched. The CDR3 totals 20 residues. Germline CDR1 and CDR2: KGHDR and SFDVKD. Here the CDR3 reads CATSDRGLAGGSRSDGELFF. The CDR3 bases are TGTGCCACCAGTGACCGGGGACTAGCGGGGGGCAGCAGGAGTGACGGGGAGCTGTTTTTT.

This clonotype was detected a few times. This chain uses TRBV12-5 with TRBJ2-1; no clear D. Trimming shortened V by 0 bases and J by 9 bases, and 9 bases separated the two germline ends. Looked up from germline, CDR1 is LGHNT and CDR2 is FRNRAP. CDR3 length equals 13 residues. The CDR3 is CASGLVLGGEQFF. CDR3 sequence (DNA): TGTGCTAGTGGTTTGGTACTCGGCGGTGAGCAGTTCTTC.